One and the same sample provided the 6 T cell receptor beta chains below, sequenced in a study of T cell repertoires in cytomegalovirus infection. TCRdb re-derived calls from the reads in MiXCR, one entry per CDR3 protein. The data show 40,000 to 55,000 distinct CDR3 sequences, 21% seen once. For these TCRs, the target antigens are not known. Here the sequenced sample was CD8+ T cells from cultured PBMCs, taken from culture after CMV antigen stimulation. The receptors were sampled from a human donor in good health (CMV status not recorded). Some clones in this sample may be carry-over from other donors' samples.

This clonotype was detected only a few times. The rearrangement joins TRBV28 to TRBJ2-1; tentative D call: TRBD2 (6 bases). This CDR3 has 15 amino acids. Germline V gene sequence: CDR1 MDHEN, CDR2 SYDVKM. V lost 7 bases to trimming and J lost 0 bases, with 13 bases between them. The CDR3 nucleotides are TGTGCCAGCACCCCCGGGAGTGTCTCCTACAATGAGCAGTTCTTC. Translating gives CASTPGSVSYNEQFF.

V gene TRBV7-9 combines with J gene TRBJ2-6; tentatively, D is TRBD2 (5 bases). The length of the CDR3 is 18 residues. Germline V gene sequence: CDR1 SEHNR, CDR2 FQNEAQ (reference sequence). The ends were cut back, 4 bases at V and 1 base at J, with 17 bases in the middle. The CDR3 DNA reads as TGTGCCAGCAGCTCCCCGGCGTCCGGAGGTTCTGGGGCCAACGTCCTGACTTTC. As protein: CASSSPASGGSGANVLTF.

The V and J genes are TRBV19 and TRBJ1-6; weak D call: TRBD1 (5 bases). Germline CDR1 reads LNHDA; CDR2 reads SQIVND (reference sequence). This CDR3 spans 16 amino acids. Trimming removed 10 bases from V and 0 bases from J, with 16 bases in between. The CDR3 DNA sequence: TGTGCCACCGCCAACCCAGGGAGCTCCTATAATTCACCCCTCCACTTT. It is translated as CATANPGSSYNSPLHF.

This sequence joins TRBV20-1 and TRBJ1-1; D call uncertain. Germline V gene lookup returns CDR1 DFQATT and CDR2 SNEGSKA (reference sequence). Trimming stripped 3 bases from V and 6 bases from J, with 17 bases between. The CDR3 runs 14 residues. The DNA of the CDR3 is TGCAGTGCTAGTGAGGGTGGCTCGGAGGCTGAAGCTTTCTTT. Translated, it gives CSASEGGSEAEAFF.

The chain combines TRBV6-6 with TRBJ1-2, with a weak D call TRBD1 (5 bases). The CDR3 spans 16 residues. From germline, CDR1 is MNHNY and CDR2 SVGAGI (reference sequence). Trimming shortened V by 3 bases and J by 4 bases, and 18 bases separated the two germline ends. CDR3 region: CASSYSGTPDFYGYTF. In DNA, the CDR3 is TGTGCCAGCAGTTATTCCGGGACGCCGGACTTCTATGGCTACACCTTC.

This clonotype appeared a few times. The rearrangement links TRBV5-4 to TRBJ2-1; 8 bases match TRBD2. The CDR3 spans 16 residues. The V and J ends lost 4 bases and 3 bases, in that order; junction bases with no gene match: 9. CDR1 is SGHNT and CDR2 is YYREEE in the germline V gene (reference sequence). CDR3 loop: CASSTGTREGYNEQFF. In DNA form, the CDR3 reads TGTGCCAGCAGCACCGGGACTAGAGAGGGCTACAATGAGCAGTTCTTC.